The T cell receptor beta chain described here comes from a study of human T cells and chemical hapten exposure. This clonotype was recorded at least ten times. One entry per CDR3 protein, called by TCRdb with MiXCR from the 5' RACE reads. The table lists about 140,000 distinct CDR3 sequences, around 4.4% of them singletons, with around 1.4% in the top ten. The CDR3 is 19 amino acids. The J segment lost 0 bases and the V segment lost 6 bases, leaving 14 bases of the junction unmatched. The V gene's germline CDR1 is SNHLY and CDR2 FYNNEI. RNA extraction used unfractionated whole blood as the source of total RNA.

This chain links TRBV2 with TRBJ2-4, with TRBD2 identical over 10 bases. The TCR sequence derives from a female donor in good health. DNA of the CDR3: TGTGCCAGCAGGCTCCGGCTAGCGGGGGACCTCCTAGCCAAAAACATTCAGTACTTC. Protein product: CASRLRLAGDLLAKNIQYF. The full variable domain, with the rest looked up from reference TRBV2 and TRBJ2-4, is EPEVTQTPSHQVTQMGQEVILRCVPISNHLYFYWYRQILGQKVEFLVSFYNNEISEKSEIFDDQFSVERPDGSNFTLKIRSTKLEDSAMYFCASRLRLAGDLLAKNIQYFGAGTRLSVL.